These 27 T cell receptor beta chains were all obtained from the same sample, sequenced in a study of blood T cell repertoires in COVID-19. The method was immunoSEQ multiplex PCR; TCRdb's version includes in-frame clones alone and lacks a portion of them. The sample consists of 100,000 to 150,000 clones, nearly 70% of them appearing once. Sequencing input: peripheral blood. The receptors originated from a woman in her 70s with acute or convalescent COVID-19.

At least ten counts were recorded for this clone. This chain connects TRBV6-2 or TRBV6-3 to TRBJ1-1, with D possibly being TRBD1 (6 bases). Germline-derived CDR1 and CDR2 are MNHEY and SVGEGT. The CDR3 sequence is 13 residues long. The V and J ends lost 2 bases and 8 bases respectively, with 12 bases between them. Here the CDR3 reads CASSYLGTREAFF. The CDR3 DNA sequence: TGTGCCAGCAGTTACCTCGGGACACGAGAAGCTTTCTTT.

This clone was counted between two and nine times. This chain connects TRBV10-1 to TRBJ2-1, with a tentative D call TRBD2 (5 bases). Trimming removed 4 bases at V and 9 bases at J, with 16 bases between. CDR1 is WNHNN and CDR2 is SYGVQD in the germline V gene (reference sequence). The CDR3 consists of 14 residues. The CDR3 sequence is CASSGLAGTGEQFF. Here the CDR3 DNA reads TGCGCCAGCAGTGGTCTTGCGGGTACGGGTGAGCAGTTCTTC.

This clone occurred a few times. The chain joins TRBV27 to TRBJ1-1; D gene ambiguous. Germline CDR1 is MNHEY and CDR2 is SMNVEV (reference sequence). V was trimmed by 3 bases and J by 0 bases, leaving 5 bases between them. The CDR3 length is 13 residues. The CDR3 nucleotides are TGTGCCAGCAGTTTTAGTATGAACACTGAAGCTTTCTTT. This codes for CASSFSMNTEAFF.

The chain joins TRBV5-5 to TRBJ1-2; D is possibly TRBD1 (5 bases). This CDR3 is 13 amino acids long. The germline V gene has CDR1 SGHKS and CDR2 YYEKEE (reference sequence). V was pared by 4 bases and J by 3 bases, with 10 bases between. In DNA, the CDR3 is TGTGCCAGCAGCAAGGACACCTACTATGGCTACACCTTC. Translated, it gives CASSKDTYYGYTF.

This clone occurred a few times. The rearrangement links TRBV19 to TRBJ2-1, with D possibly TRBD1 on 5 matching bases. Germline CDR1 is LNHDA and CDR2 is SQIVND (reference sequence). This CDR3 contains 14 residues. Trimming removed 1 base at V and 4 bases at J, with 8 bases between. The CDR3 loop is CASSIAGRYNEQFF. CDR3 DNA: TGTGCCAGTAGTATAGCAGGGCGTTACAATGAGCAGTTCTTC.

The CDR3 sequence: CASSTAGRNGYTF. DNA of the CDR3: TGCGCCAGCAGTACGGCGGGACGCAATGGCTACACCTTC. The chain is built from TRBV5-1 and TRBJ1-2, with D perhaps TRBD1 (5 bases). V lost 5 bases to trimming and J lost 6 bases, with 14 bases between them. This CDR3 has 13 residues. The germline V gene encodes CDR1 SGHRS and CDR2 YFSETQ.

The table lists this clone with a few counts. The chain is built from TRBV11-2 and TRBJ2-7; 9 bases are a match to TRBD2. J gave up 3 bases and V 5 bases, and 5 bases lay outside the gene matches. This CDR3 has 14 amino acids. Germline CDR1 SGHAT, CDR2 FQNNGV. The CDR3 loop reads CASSPAAGGYEQYF. The CDR3 DNA is TGTGCCAGCAGCCCGGCAGCGGGAGGCTACGAGCAGTACTTC.

The chain joins TRBV5-1 to TRBJ1-3; D gene uncertain. Germline V gene sequence: CDR1 SGHRS, CDR2 YFSETQ. V dropped 4 bases and J dropped 4 bases, with 9 bases sitting between them. The CDR3 is 13 amino acids. The CDR3 here is CASSVGEGNTIYF. Here the CDR3 DNA reads TGCGCCAGCAGCGTCGGAGAAGGAAACACCATATATTTT.

This clone was picked up a small number of times. The chain employs TRBV28 and TRBJ1-4, with 10 bases aligning to TRBD1. This CDR3 has 16 amino acids. The junction had 11 bases not matched to a gene; V was cut back by 5 bases and J by 8 bases. Per the germline V gene, CDR1 is MDHEN and CDR2 is SYDVKM. CDR3 protein: CASSTWGGDRGEKLFF. The CDR3 DNA is TGTGCCAGCAGTACCTGGGGGGGGGACAGGGGCGAAAAACTGTTTTTT.

This clone was counted once. V is TRBV5-1 and J is TRBJ2-1, with D possibly matching TRBD1 (6 bases). Germline assignment: CDR1 SGHRS and CDR2 YFSETQ. V lost 4 bases and J 0 bases, leaving 14 bases between the germline ends. CDR3 size: 16 residues. This CDR3 reads CASSIQTGFSYNEQFF. CDR3 DNA: TGCGCCAGCAGCATCCAGACAGGATTCTCCTACAATGAGCAGTTCTTC.

The chain couples TRBV28 to TRBJ2-1; 11 bases map to TRBD2. From germline, CDR1 is MDHEN and CDR2 SYDVKM. Trimming at V came to 4 bases and at J to 9 bases, leaving 14 bases not matched to a gene. The CDR3 is 17 amino acids. The CDR3 DNA is TGTGCCAGCAGTTCTCCTACCCTTAGCGGGAGGGCCGGTGAGCAGTTCTTC. It is translated as CASSSPTLSGRAGEQFF.

This clone has more than one count but fewer than ten. The chain couples TRBV7-2 to TRBJ1-2; 7 bases agree with TRBD1. Germline V gives CDR1 SGHTA, CDR2 FQGNSA. The CDR3 sequence is 13 residues long. V dropped 3 bases and J dropped 13; count of bases not matched to a gene: 11. The CDR3 DNA reads as TGTGCCAGCAGCTTCTCGACAGGGCCCCTAGTCACCTTC. Its protein is CASSFSTGPLVTF. The full variable domain, in which reference TRBV7-2 and TRBJ1-2 provide the parts outside the CDR3, is GAGVSQSPSNKVTEKGKDVELRCDPISGHTALYWYRQSLGQGLEFLIYFQGNSAPDKSGLPSDRFSAERTGGSVSTLTIQRTQQEDSAVYLCASSFSTGPLVTFGSGTRLTVV.

The chain recombines TRBV10-3 with TRBJ1-2; the D gene is possibly TRBD1 (5 bases). This CDR3 spans 12 amino acids. Germline assignment: CDR1 ENHRY and CDR2 SYGVKD. V was clipped by 10 bases and J by 4 bases, with 13 bases between them. CDR3 sequence: CATQRDFYGYTF. In DNA, the CDR3 is TGTGCCACCCAGCGGGACTTCTATGGCTACACCTTC.

The chain is built from TRBV7-9 and TRBJ1-5, with D unclear. The CDR3 has 14 amino acids. V was cut by 3 bases and J by 2 bases, with 8 bases left in between. In germline, CDR1 is SEHNR, CDR2 FQNEAQ (reference sequence). The CDR3 sequence: CASSFHGGNQPQHF. The DNA for the CDR3 is TGTGCCAGCAGCTTTCATGGAGGCAATCAGCCCCAGCATTTT.

This chain joins TRBV19 and TRBJ1-2; D not resolved. V gave up 3 bases and J gave up 7 bases, with 12 bases separating them. This CDR3 contains 13 residues. In germline, CDR1 is LNHDA, CDR2 SQIVND (reference sequence). In DNA, the CDR3 is TGTGCCAGTAGTATCGGTACGTTGAGTGGCTACACCTTC. Its protein is CASSIGTLSGYTF.

This chain joins TRBV5-6 and TRBJ2-5, with 8 bases fitting TRBD1. Germline V gene lookup returns CDR1 SGHDT and CDR2 YYEEEE. The V segment lost 4 bases and the J segment 4 bases; nucleotides outside the gene matches: 3. The CDR3 is 13 residues long. The CDR3 spells CASSDTGGETQYF. The CDR3 nucleotides read TGTGCCAGCAGCGACACAGGGGGAGAGACCCAGTACTTC.

The V gene is TRBV11-3, the J gene TRBJ2-2; perhaps TRBD1 as D (6 bases). V was trimmed by 5 bases and J by 4 bases, leaving 11 bases between them. CDR1 SGHNT and CDR2 YENEEA come from the germline V gene. The CDR3 covers 14 residues. CDR3 amino acids: CASSDDRRTGELFF. The CDR3 DNA reads TGTGCCAGCAGCGACGACAGGCGCACCGGGGAGCTGTTTTTT.

This chain joins TRBV7-2 and TRBJ1-6, with D possibly being TRBD1 (6 bases). V was clipped by 4 bases and J by 5 bases, with 12 bases between them. The length of the CDR3 is 15 residues. Germline V lookup: CDR1 SGHTA, CDR2 FQGNSA. The CDR3 protein is CASSSTGPHNSPLHF. The CDR3 DNA follows: TGTGCCAGCAGCTCTACAGGGCCTCATAATTCACCCCTCCACTTT.

The chain uses TRBV23-1 and TRBJ1-4, with TRBD1 as a possible D gene (6 bases). TRBV23-1 is marked as an open reading frame, function uncertain. The V end lost 1 base, the J end lost 6 bases, and 12 bases lay between the germline ends. There are 15 residues in the CDR3. DNA of the CDR3: TGCGCCAGCAGTCAATTAGGCAGGGGATATGAAAAACTGTTTTTT. Residues: CASSQLGRGYEKLFF.

The chain combines TRBV10-3 with TRBJ1-1, with D uncertain. CDR3 length equals 13 residues. Per germline, CDR1 ENHRY and CDR2 SYGVKD. Trimming removed 4 bases at V and 4 bases at J, with 10 bases between. CDR3 coding DNA: TGTGCCATCAGTGTGGAGGTGGGCACTGAAGCTTTCTTT. The encoded protein is CAISVEVGTEAFF.

This clone came up a few times. The chain carries TRBV7-8 and TRBJ1-1; a weak D match, TRBD1 (6 bases). V was clipped by 5 bases and J by 1 base, with 11 bases between them. From germline, CDR1 is SGHVS and CDR2 FQNEAQ. The length of the CDR3 is 14 residues. The CDR3 region is CASSTGSGNTEAFF. Written as DNA, the CDR3 is TGTGCCAGCAGCACAGGGTCGGGGAACACTGAAGCTTTCTTT.

The CDR3 nucleotides are TGTGCCAGCAGCTTTTCCACCGGGACAGAGGGGGAGCAGTACTTC. Residues: CASSFSTGTEGEQYF. The V and J genes are TRBV11-2 and TRBJ2-7; 7 bases line up with TRBD1. Germline CDR1 SGHAT, CDR2 FQNNGV. V was clipped by 3 bases and J by 7 bases; unmatched bases: 12. The CDR3 has 15 amino acids.

The V and J genes are TRBV2 and TRBJ2-7; 8 bases agree with TRBD1. Trimming at V came to 8 bases and at J to 0 bases, leaving 3 bases not matched to a gene. The CDR3 runs to 13 residues. Germline V CDR1 and CDR2: SNHLY, FYNNEI. CDR3 sequence: CASRDRSSYEQYF. Written as DNA, the CDR3 is TGTGCCAGCCGGGACAGGAGCTCCTACGAGCAGTACTTC.

This chain joins TRBV4-2 and TRBJ2-1; D call uncertain. Germline V gene sequence: CDR1 LGHNA, CDR2 YNFKEQ. There are 13 residues in the CDR3. The ends were cut back, 0 bases at V and 4 bases at J, with 4 bases in the middle. CDR3 residues: CASSQELYNEQFF. CDR3 in DNA: TGTGCCAGCAGCCAAGAATTATACAATGAGCAGTTCTTC.

Within the sample, this clone is medium-sized. The J gene is TRBJ2-1, the V gene TRBV24-1; D gene ambiguous. Germline CDR1 KGHDR, CDR2 SFDVKD. V was trimmed by 2 bases and J by 7 bases, leaving 5 bases between them. The CDR3 covers 12 residues. The CDR3 DNA is TGTGCCACCAGTGATTCCCGGAATGAGCAGTTCTTC. Encoded protein: CATSDSRNEQFF.

This clone was detected only once. The chain carries TRBV6-2 or TRBV6-3 and TRBJ1-5, with 7 bases fitting TRBD1. V lost 4 bases to trimming and J lost 5 bases; unmatched junction nucleotides: 5. This CDR3 comprises 14 residues. Per germline, CDR1 MNHEY and CDR2 SVGEGT. CDR3 residues: CASSSYDRDQPQHF. DNA of the CDR3: TGTGCCAGCAGTTCATACGACAGGGATCAGCCCCAGCATTTT.

The J gene is TRBJ2-4, the V gene TRBV28, with 9 nucleotides matching TRBD1. The CDR3 consists of 13 residues. Looked up from germline, CDR1 is MDHEN and CDR2 is SYDVKM. Losses at the gene ends were 6 bases for V and 9 bases for J; bases not matched to a gene: 6. The CDR3 spells CASRITGGSIQYF. The CDR3 nucleotides read TGTGCCAGCAGAATCACAGGGGGCAGCATTCAGTACTTC.